A single sample is the source of the 13 T cell receptor beta chains below, sequenced in a study of control samples from healthy donors and cancer patients. Here immunoSEQ multiplex PCR was the method, and the copy in TCRdb shows in-frame clones only, minus some. Among 150,000 to 200,000 clones, about 94% were seen once, and the ten largest hold over 3.5%. Material: blood. These receptors originate from a woman aged 55-69 years in good health.

In this sample, this clone turned up a few times. The chain recombines TRBV7-9 with TRBJ1-6; D gene ambiguous. The V end lost 4 bases, the J end lost 10 bases, and 8 bases lay between the germline ends. CDR3 length equals 12 residues. From germline, CDR1 is SEHNR and CDR2 FQNEAQ (reference sequence). The CDR3 reads CASSSLSSPLHF. The CDR3 bases are TGTGCCAGCAGCTCCCTTAGCTCACCCCTCCACTTT.

The rearrangement links TRBV14 to TRBJ1-2; D not certain. Germline CDR1 and CDR2: SGHDN and FVKESK. Trimming took 3 bases from V and 7 from J, leaving 21 bases between them. The CDR3 covers 16 residues. The CDR3 coding sequence is TGTGCCAGCAGCCAGATGAAGAGCCCCACTTTGGGTGGCTACACCTTC. Translating it yields CASSQMKSPTLGGYTF.

The chain links TRBV19 to TRBJ1-4; possible D gene TRBD1, 6 bases. Germline V gene lookup returns CDR1 LNHDA and CDR2 SQIVND (reference sequence). V was clipped by 7 bases and J by 7 bases, with 16 bases between them. CDR3 size: 14 residues. The CDR3 bases are TGTGCCAGTAATCCGGGGGCGACGGGTGAAAAACTGTTTTTT. Residues: CASNPGATGEKLFF. The full variable domain, its missing parts supplied by reference TRBV19 and TRBJ1-4, is DGGITQSPKYLFRKEGQNVTLSCEQNLNHDAMYWYRQDPGQGLRLIYYSQIVNDFQKGDIAEGYSVSREKKESFPLTVTSAQKNPTAFYLCASNPGATGEKLFFGSGTQLSVL.

The chain couples TRBV9 to TRBJ2-1, with D maybe TRBD1 (5 bases). Germline V lookup: CDR1 SGDLS, CDR2 YYNGEE. The V end lost 2 bases, the J end lost 0 bases, and 9 bases lay between the germline ends. The CDR3 totals 15 residues. This CDR3 reads CASSVDRSSYNEQFF. The CDR3 nucleotides read TGTGCCAGCAGCGTCGACAGAAGCTCCTACAATGAGCAGTTCTTC.

The chain couples TRBV6-6 to TRBJ1-5, with 8 bases lining up with TRBD1. From germline, CDR1 is MNHNY and CDR2 SVGAGI (reference sequence). The length of the CDR3 is 16 residues. V lost 2 bases, J lost 4 bases, and 7 bases stayed unmatched. DNA of the CDR3: TGTGCCAGCAGTTACCACCGGACAGGGAGGAATCAGCCCCAGCATTTT. Its translation: CASSYHRTGRNQPQHF.

J is TRBJ1-2 and V is TRBV30, with a weak D call TRBD1 (6 bases). Germline V CDR1 and CDR2: GTSNPN, SVGIG (reference sequence). The CDR3 extends over 12 amino acids. V lost 5 bases, J lost 4 bases, and 11 bases lay in between. CDR3 sequence: CAWYRVLYGYTF. For the CDR3, the DNA is TGTGCCTGGTACAGGGTGCTCTATGGCTACACCTTC.

As concerns this clone: Other nucleotide sequences from this sample produce the same CDR3. The genes are TRBV9 and TRBJ1-2, with D maybe TRBD1 (5 bases). The ends were cut back, 0 bases at V and 7 bases at J, with 7 bases in the middle. Germline V CDR1 and CDR2: SGDLS, YYNGEE. The CDR3 sequence is 12 residues long. The CDR3 DNA reads as TGTGCCAGCAGCGTAGATGGGGGTGGCTACACCTTC. Its protein product is CASSVDGGGYTF.

V is TRBV18 and J is TRBJ2-1, with unresolved D. Germline V lookup: CDR1 KGHSH, CDR2 LQKENI. Trimming removed 0 bases at V and 8 bases at J, with 8 bases between. CDR3 length: 13 residues. CDR3 region: CASSPPGRHEQFF. DNA of the CDR3: TGTGCCAGCTCACCACCCGGCCGCCATGAGCAGTTCTTC.

The gene calls are TRBV24-1 and TRBJ2-3; the D gene is possibly TRBD1 (5 bases). The CDR3 sequence is 16 residues long. Between the trimmed V and J ends, which lost 0 bases and 1 base, there was a span of 10 bases. Germline V CDR1 and CDR2: KGHDR, SFDVKD. The CDR3 loop reads CATSDLRGRGTDTQYF. The CDR3 coding sequence is TGTGCCACCAGTGATTTGAGGGGCCGAGGCACAGATACGCAGTATTTT.

V is TRBV14 and J is TRBJ1-2; D gene ambiguous. Per the germline V gene, CDR1 is SGHDN and CDR2 is FVKESK. V lost 2 bases and J 7 bases, leaving 11 bases between the germline ends. The CDR3 loop spans 13 amino acids. CDR3 coding DNA: TGTGCCAGCAGCCAAACCCCTACCGGTGGCTACACCTTC. Protein product: CASSQTPTGGYTF.

This chain uses TRBV21-1 with TRBJ2-2. TRBV21-1 is recorded as a pseudogene. The length of the CDR3 is 16 residues. The CDR3 DNA follows: TGTGCCAGCAGCAAAAGTCTTGTCGATAACACCGGGGAGCTGTTTTTT. Amino acids: CASSKSLVDNTGELFF.

The rearrangement uses TRBV7-2 and TRBJ1-5, with a possible D match to TRBD1 (5 bases). In germline, CDR1 is SGHTA, CDR2 FQGNSA. V was shortened by 1 base and J by 7 bases, with 11 bases between the two germline ends. This CDR3 has 14 amino acids. DNA of the CDR3: TGTGCCAGCAGCTTAGACTTTAGGGGACAGCCCCAGCATTTT. Translating gives CASSLDFRGQPQHF. Based on the CDR3 plus reference TRBV7-2 and TRBJ1-5, the full variable domain is GAGVSQSPSNKVTEKGKDVELRCDPISGHTALYWYRQSLGQGLEFLIYFQGNSAPDKSGLPSDRFSAERTGGSVSTLTIQRTQQEDSAVYLCASSLDFRGQPQHFGDGTRLSIL.

The V gene is TRBV6-4, the J gene TRBJ1-3; no clear D. V was pared by 6 bases and J by 1 base, with 16 bases between. The CDR3 is made up of 16 amino acids. The germline V gene encodes CDR1 MRHNA and CDR2 SNTAGT. CDR3 sequence (DNA): TGTGCCAGCAGCCTGTTTGAAGGAAGATCTGGAAACACCATATATTTT. Translated, it gives CASSLFEGRSGNTIYF.